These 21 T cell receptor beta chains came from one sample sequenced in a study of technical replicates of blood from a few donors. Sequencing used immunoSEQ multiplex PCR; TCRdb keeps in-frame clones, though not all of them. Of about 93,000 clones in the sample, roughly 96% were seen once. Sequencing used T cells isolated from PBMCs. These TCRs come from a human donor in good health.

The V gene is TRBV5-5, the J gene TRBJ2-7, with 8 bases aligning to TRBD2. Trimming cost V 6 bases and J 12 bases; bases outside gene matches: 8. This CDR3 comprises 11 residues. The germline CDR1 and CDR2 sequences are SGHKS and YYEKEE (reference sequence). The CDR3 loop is CASTTGGVPYF. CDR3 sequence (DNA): TGTGCCAGCACCACGGGGGGGGTTCCGTACTTC.

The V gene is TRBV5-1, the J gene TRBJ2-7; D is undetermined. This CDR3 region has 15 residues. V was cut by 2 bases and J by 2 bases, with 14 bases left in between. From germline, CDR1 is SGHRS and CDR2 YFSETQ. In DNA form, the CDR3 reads TGCGCCAGCAGCTTTGACACCCCCGCAACCTACGAGCAGTACTTC. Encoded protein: CASSFDTPATYEQYF.

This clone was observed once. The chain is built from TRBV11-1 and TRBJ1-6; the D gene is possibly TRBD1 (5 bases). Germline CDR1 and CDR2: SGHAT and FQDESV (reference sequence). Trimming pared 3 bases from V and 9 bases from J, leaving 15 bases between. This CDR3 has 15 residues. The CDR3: CASSFQTEPASPLHF. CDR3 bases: TGTGCCAGCAGCTTTCAGACAGAGCCCGCTTCACCCCTCCACTTT.

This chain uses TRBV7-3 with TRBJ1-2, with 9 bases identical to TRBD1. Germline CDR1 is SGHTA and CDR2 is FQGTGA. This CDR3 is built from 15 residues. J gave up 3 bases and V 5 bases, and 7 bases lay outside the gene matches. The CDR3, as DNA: TGTGCCAGCAGCCCCGGGACAGGGATTCACTATGGCTACACCTTC. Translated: CASSPGTGIHYGYTF.

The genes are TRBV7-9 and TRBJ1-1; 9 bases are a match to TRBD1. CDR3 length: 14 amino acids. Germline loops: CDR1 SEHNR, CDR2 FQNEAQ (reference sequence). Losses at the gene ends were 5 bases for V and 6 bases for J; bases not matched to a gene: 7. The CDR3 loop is CASSRGQGIPEAFF. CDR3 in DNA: TGTGCCAGCAGCCGCGGACAGGGGATCCCTGAAGCTTTCTTT.

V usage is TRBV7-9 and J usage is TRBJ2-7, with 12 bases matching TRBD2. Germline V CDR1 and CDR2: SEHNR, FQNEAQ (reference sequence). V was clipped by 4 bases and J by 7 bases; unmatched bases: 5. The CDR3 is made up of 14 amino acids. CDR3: CASSSRGLAGEQYF. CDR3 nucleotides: TGTGCCAGCAGCTCGCGTGGACTAGCGGGGGAGCAGTACTTC. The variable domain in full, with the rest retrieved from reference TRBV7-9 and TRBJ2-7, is DTGVSQNPRHKITKRGQNVTFRCDPISEHNRLYWYRQTLGQGPEFLTYFQNEAQLEKSRLLSDRFSAERPKGSFSTLEIQRTEQGDSAMYLCASSSRGLAGEQYFGPGTRLTVT.

CDR3 loop: CASSQARGADTEAFF. CDR3 sequence (DNA): TGCGCCAGCAGCCAAGCCCGGGGGGCTGACACTGAAGCTTTCTTT. The V call is TRBV4-1, the J call TRBJ1-1; D perhaps matches TRBD1 (6 bases). The germline V and J ends were trimmed by 1 base and 3 bases, with 12 bases remaining between them. This CDR3 is built from 15 residues. The germline gives CDR1 MGHRA, CDR2 YSYEKL.

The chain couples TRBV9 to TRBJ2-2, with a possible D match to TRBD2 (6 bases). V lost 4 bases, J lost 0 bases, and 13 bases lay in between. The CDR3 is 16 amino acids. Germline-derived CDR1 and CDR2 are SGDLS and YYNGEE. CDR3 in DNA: TGTGCCAGCAGCCCCCTGGGACTTCCGAACACCGGGGAGCTGTTTTTT. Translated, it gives CASSPLGLPNTGELFF.

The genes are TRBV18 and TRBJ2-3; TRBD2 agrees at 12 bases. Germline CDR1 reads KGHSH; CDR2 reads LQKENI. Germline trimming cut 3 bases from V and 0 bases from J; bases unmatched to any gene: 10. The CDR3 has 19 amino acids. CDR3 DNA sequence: TGTGCCAGCTCACCGACGGGACTAGCGGGCGATTTGAGCACAGATACGCAGTATTTT. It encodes CASSPTGLAGDLSTDTQYF. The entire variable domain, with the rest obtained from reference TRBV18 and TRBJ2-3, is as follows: NAGVMQNPRHLVRRRGQEARLRCSPMKGHSHVYWYRQLPEEGLKFMVYLQKENIIDESGMPKERFSAEFPKEGPSILRIQQVVRGDSAAYFCASSPTGLAGDLSTDTQYFGPGTRLTVL.

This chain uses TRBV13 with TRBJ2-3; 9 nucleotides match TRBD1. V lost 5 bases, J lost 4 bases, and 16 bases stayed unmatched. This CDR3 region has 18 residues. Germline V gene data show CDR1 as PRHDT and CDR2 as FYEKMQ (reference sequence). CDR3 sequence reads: CASSLPQGANALSDTQYF. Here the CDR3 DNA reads TGTGCCAGCAGCCTTCCACAGGGGGCTAACGCTCTGTCAGATACGCAGTATTTT.

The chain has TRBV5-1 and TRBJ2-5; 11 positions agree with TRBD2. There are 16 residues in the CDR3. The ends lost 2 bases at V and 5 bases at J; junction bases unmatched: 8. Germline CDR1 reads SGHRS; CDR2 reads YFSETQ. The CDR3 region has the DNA TGCGCCAGCAGCTTAGCGACTAGCGGGATTGTTGAGACCCAGTACTTC. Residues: CASSLATSGIVETQYF.

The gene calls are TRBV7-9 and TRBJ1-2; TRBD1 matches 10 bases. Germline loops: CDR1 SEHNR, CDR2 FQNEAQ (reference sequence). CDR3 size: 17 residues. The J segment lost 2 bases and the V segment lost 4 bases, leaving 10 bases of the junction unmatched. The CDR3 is CASSSPGQGSFNYGYTF. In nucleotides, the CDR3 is TGTGCCAGCAGCTCGCCGGGACAGGGGAGTTTCAACTATGGCTACACCTTC.

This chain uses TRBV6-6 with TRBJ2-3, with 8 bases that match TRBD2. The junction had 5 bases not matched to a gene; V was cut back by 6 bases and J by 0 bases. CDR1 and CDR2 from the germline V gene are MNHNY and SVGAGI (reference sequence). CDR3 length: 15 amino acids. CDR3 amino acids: CASRKAGASTDTQYF. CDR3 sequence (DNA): TGTGCCAGCAGAAAAGCGGGGGCCAGCACAGATACGCAGTATTTT.

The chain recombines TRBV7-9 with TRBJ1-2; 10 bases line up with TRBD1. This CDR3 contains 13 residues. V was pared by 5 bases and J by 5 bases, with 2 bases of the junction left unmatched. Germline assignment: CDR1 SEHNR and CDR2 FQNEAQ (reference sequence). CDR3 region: CASSQGQGYGYTF. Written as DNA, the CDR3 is TGTGCCAGCAGCCAGGGACAGGGGTATGGCTACACCTTC.

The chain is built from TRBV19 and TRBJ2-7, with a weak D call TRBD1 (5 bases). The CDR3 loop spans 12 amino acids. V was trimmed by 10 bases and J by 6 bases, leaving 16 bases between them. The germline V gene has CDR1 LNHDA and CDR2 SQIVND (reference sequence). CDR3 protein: CATSWQGSEQYF. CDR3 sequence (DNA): TGTGCCACCAGTTGGCAGGGCTCCGAGCAGTACTTC.

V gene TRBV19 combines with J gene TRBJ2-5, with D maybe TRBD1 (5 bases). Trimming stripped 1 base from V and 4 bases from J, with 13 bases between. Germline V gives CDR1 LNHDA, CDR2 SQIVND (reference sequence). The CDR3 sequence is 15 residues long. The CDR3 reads CASSIGQGRLETQYF. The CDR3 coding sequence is TGTGCCAGTAGTATAGGGCAGGGTAGGTTAGAGACCCAGTACTTC.

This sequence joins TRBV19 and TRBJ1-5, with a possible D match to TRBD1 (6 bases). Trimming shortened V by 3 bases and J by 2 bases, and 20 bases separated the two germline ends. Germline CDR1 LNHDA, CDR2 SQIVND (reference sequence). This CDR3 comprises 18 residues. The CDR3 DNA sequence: TGTGCCAGTAGTATCACTACACAGGGTAACTTTGGCAATCAGCCCCAGCATTTT. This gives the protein CASSITTQGNFGNQPQHF.

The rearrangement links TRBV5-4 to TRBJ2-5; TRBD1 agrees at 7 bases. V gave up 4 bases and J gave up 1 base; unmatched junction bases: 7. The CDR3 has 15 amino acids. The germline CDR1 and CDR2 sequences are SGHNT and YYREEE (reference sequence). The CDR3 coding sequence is TGTGCCAGCAGCCGTGGGACAGAGATCCAAGAGACCCAGTACTTC. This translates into CASSRGTEIQETQYF.

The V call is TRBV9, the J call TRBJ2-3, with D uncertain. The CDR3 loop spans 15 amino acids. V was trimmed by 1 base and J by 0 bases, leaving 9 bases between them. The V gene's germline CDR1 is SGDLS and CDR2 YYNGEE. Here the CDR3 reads CASSVTPTSTDTQYF. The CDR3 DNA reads TGTGCCAGCAGCGTAACCCCAACTAGCACAGATACGCAGTATTTT.

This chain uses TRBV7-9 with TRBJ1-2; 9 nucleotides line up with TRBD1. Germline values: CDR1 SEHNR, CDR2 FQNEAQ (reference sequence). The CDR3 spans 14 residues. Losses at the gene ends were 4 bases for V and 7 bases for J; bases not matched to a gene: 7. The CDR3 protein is CASSSGTGRAGYTF. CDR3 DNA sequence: TGTGCCAGCAGCTCGGGGACAGGGCGGGCTGGCTACACCTTC.

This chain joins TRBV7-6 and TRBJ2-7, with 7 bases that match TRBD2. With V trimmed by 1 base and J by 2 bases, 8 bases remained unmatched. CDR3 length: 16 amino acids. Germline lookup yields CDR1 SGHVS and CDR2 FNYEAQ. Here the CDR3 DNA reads TGTGCCAGCAGCTTAGAGGGTGACGGGAGGCCCTACGAGCAGTACTTC. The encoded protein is CASSLEGDGRPYEQYF.